Presented here are 29 T cell receptor beta chains from one specimen sequenced in a study of siplizumab effects on memory and regulatory T cells. Sequencing was performed with immunoSEQ multiplex PCR; in TCRdb, only in-frame clones are kept and a portion is missing. The repertoire holds some 99,000 clones, with 92% as singletons. The sample taken for sequencing was Tregs sorted from blood. Source of these receptors: a human donor in good health.

The chain has TRBV5-5 and TRBJ2-7; 11 nucleotides align to TRBD1. This CDR3 spans 16 amino acids. Trimming cost V 6 bases and J 4 bases; bases outside gene matches: 12. Germline CDR1 reads SGHKS; CDR2 reads YYEKEE (reference sequence). The CDR3 region is CASTRRTGGNLYEQYF. The CDR3 nucleotides are TGTGCCAGCACCCGACGGACAGGGGGCAATCTTTACGAGCAGTACTTC.

The genes are TRBV9 and TRBJ1-6; possible D gene TRBD1, 5 bases. Trimming cost V 2 bases and J 5 bases, with 8 bases left between them. CDR1 is SGDLS, CDR2 YYNGEE, per germline. The CDR3 runs 14 residues. The CDR3 sequence is CASSVRQNNSPLHF. DNA for the CDR3: TGTGCCAGCAGCGTCCGACAGAATAATTCACCCCTCCACTTT.

This clone has just one count. The rearrangement uses TRBV10-3 and TRBJ2-2; 11 nucleotides match TRBD1. Germline V gene data show CDR1 as ENHRY and CDR2 as SYGVKD. CDR3 size: 15 residues. V lost 2 bases and J lost 7; bases outside the gene matches: 3. The CDR3 sequence: CAISETGTGGGELFF. The CDR3 DNA is TGTGCCATCAGTGAGACCGGGACAGGGGGCGGGGAGCTGTTTTTT.

The rearrangement uses TRBV9 and TRBJ1-4; D not certain. This CDR3 comprises 17 residues. V was pared by 0 bases and J by 6 bases, with 18 bases between. Germline CDR1 reads SGDLS; CDR2 reads YYNGEE. For the CDR3, the DNA is TGTGCCAGCAGCGTAGGATTCTTGGGAGGACCTTATGAAAAACTGTTTTTT. It codes for CASSVGFLGGPYEKLFF.

This chain connects TRBV2 to TRBJ1-5; 7 bases map to TRBD1. CDR3 length: 14 amino acids. CDR1 is SNHLY and CDR2 is FYNNEI in the germline V gene. The ends lost 2 bases at V and 2 bases at J; junction bases unmatched: 0. CDR3 residues: CASSEQGGNQPQHF. As DNA, the CDR3 is TGTGCCAGCAGTGAACAGGGGGGCAATCAGCCCCAGCATTTT.

This clone was recorded once. This chain joins TRBV5-6 and TRBJ2-3, with 7 bases aligning to TRBD2. Per the germline V gene, CDR1 is SGHDT and CDR2 is YYEEEE. CDR3 length equals 15 residues. The V gene end was trimmed by 0 bases and the J gene end by 2 bases; junction bases not matched to a gene: 3. CDR3 residues: CASSLVSGNTDTQYF. The CDR3 DNA reads TGTGCCAGCAGCTTGGTCAGCGGGAACACAGATACGCAGTATTTT.

The chain uses TRBV11-2 and TRBJ2-7; 9 nucleotides align to TRBD2. The CDR3 spans 14 residues. Looked up from germline, CDR1 is SGHAT and CDR2 is FQNNGV. V lost 5 bases, J lost 4 bases, and 6 bases stayed unmatched. This CDR3 reads CASSASLAGYEQYF. CDR3 nucleotide sequence: TGTGCCAGCAGCGCCTCCCTAGCGGGATACGAGCAGTACTTC.

The CDR3, as DNA: TGTGCCAGCAGAATGGCGGGACACTATAATTCACCCCTCCACTTT. Its protein is CASRMAGHYNSPLHF. The chain recombines TRBV6-1 with TRBJ1-6; tentative D call: TRBD1 (6 bases). V lost 6 bases, J lost 3 bases, and 12 bases lay in between. The CDR3 has 15 residues. CDR1 and CDR2 from the germline V gene are MNHNS and SASEGT.

The rearrangement uses TRBV6-6 and TRBJ2-7; D is unresolved. CDR1 is MNHNY, CDR2 SVGAGI, per germline (reference sequence). Trimming took off 7 bases at V and 2 bases at J, with 15 bases between the two ends. This CDR3 is 14 amino acids long. The CDR3 protein is CASTPDLYPYEQYF. The CDR3, as DNA: TGTGCCAGCACCCCCGACCTGTACCCCTACGAGCAGTACTTC.

The chain has TRBV23-1 and TRBJ2-7; 8 bases match TRBD2. TRBV23-1 is an open reading frame, and its role is uncertain. V trimming: 0 bases; J trimming: 2 bases; junction bases outside the gene matches: 3. This CDR3 has 15 amino acids. The CDR3 sequence is CASSQSRGAPYEQYF. The CDR3 coding sequence is TGCGCCAGCAGTCAATCGCGGGGGGCACCCTACGAGCAGTACTTC.

This chain uses TRBV5-1 with TRBJ1-1, with D maybe TRBD1 (5 bases). Per the germline V gene, CDR1 is SGHRS and CDR2 is YFSETQ. This CDR3 contains 15 residues. V dropped 4 bases and J dropped 5 bases, with 18 bases sitting between them. The CDR3 sequence is CASSPPSRGYTEAFF. The CDR3 DNA reads TGCGCCAGCAGCCCACCAAGTCGGGGGTATACTGAAGCTTTCTTT.

This chain connects TRBV11-3 to TRBJ2-5; D unclear. V was trimmed by 4 bases and J by 3 bases, leaving 12 bases between them. The CDR3 contains 14 residues. Germline V gene lookup returns CDR1 SGHNT and CDR2 YENEEA. The CDR3 spells CASSSGLAEETQYF. The CDR3 DNA reads TGTGCCAGCAGCTCAGGTCTGGCCGAAGAGACCCAGTACTTC. The full variable domain, its missing parts supplied by reference TRBV11-3 and TRBJ2-5, is EAGVVQSPRYKIIEKKQPVAFWCNPISGHNTLYWYLQNLGQGPELLIRYENEEAVDDSQLPKDRFSAERLKGVDSTLKIQPAELGDSAVYLCASSSGLAEETQYFGPGTRLLVL.

This clone was recorded only once. This chain uses TRBV5-6 with TRBJ1-2, with TRBD1 matching over 7 bases. After removal of 4 bases from V and 1 base from J, the junction contained 4 bases not matched to a gene. This CDR3 spans 14 amino acids. The germline V gene has CDR1 SGHDT and CDR2 YYEEEE. The CDR3 here is CASSKTGINYGYTF. The CDR3 bases are TGTGCCAGCAGCAAGACAGGGATTAACTATGGCTACACCTTC.

The chain uses TRBV7-9 and TRBJ2-1; 7 bases match TRBD1. Germline CDR1 SEHNR, CDR2 FQNEAQ (reference sequence). This CDR3 has 15 amino acids. V shed 6 bases and J 8 bases; nucleotides not matched to a gene: 13. CDR3 in DNA: TGTGCCAGCAGTTATTACAGGGGTGTGGGGGATGAGCAGTTCTTC. Translated: CASSYYRGVGDEQFF.

This clone was detected once. The chain joins TRBV5-4 to TRBJ2-1; weak D call: TRBD2 (5 bases). Trimming cost V 0 bases and J 4 bases, with 8 bases left between them. CDR1 and CDR2 from the germline V gene are SGHNT and YYREEE (reference sequence). The CDR3 has 14 amino acids. CDR3 region: CASSLVGDYNEQFF. As DNA, the CDR3 is TGTGCCAGCAGCTTGGTCGGGGATTACAATGAGCAGTTCTTC. The full variable domain, completed using reference TRBV5-4 and TRBJ2-1, is ETGVTQSPTHLIKTRGQQVTLRCSSQSGHNTVSWYQQALGQGPQFIFQYYREEENGRGNFPPRFSGLQFPNYSSELNVNALELDDSALYLCASSLVGDYNEQFFGPGTRLTVL.

The chain uses TRBV2 and TRBJ2-3; D is possibly TRBD1 (5 bases). The V end lost 5 bases, the J end lost 3 bases, and 12 bases lay between the germline ends. This CDR3 contains 14 residues. Per germline, CDR1 SNHLY and CDR2 FYNNEI. CDR3 residues: CASSRQLVTDTQYF. The DNA for the CDR3 is TGTGCCAGCAGTCGACAGCTAGTGACAGATACGCAGTATTTT. Together with reference TRBV2 and TRBJ2-3, the CDR3 gives the full variable domain: EPEVTQTPSHQVTQMGQEVILRCVPISNHLYFYWYRQILGQKVEFLVSFYNNEISEKSEIFDDQFSVERPDGSNFTLKIRSTKLEDSAMYFCASSRQLVTDTQYFGPGTRLTVL.

The chain employs TRBV2 and TRBJ2-4; D possibly corresponds to TRBD2 (5 bases). V gave up 7 bases and J gave up 0 bases, with 13 bases separating them. The CDR3 spans 15 residues. Germline loops: CDR1 SNHLY, CDR2 FYNNEI. The CDR3 protein is CASKDGEVAKNIQYF. CDR3 DNA: TGTGCCAGCAAAGACGGGGAAGTAGCCAAAAACATTCAGTACTTC.

This clone was observed once. This sequence joins TRBV6-1 and TRBJ1-5; no clear D gene. CDR1 and CDR2 from the germline V gene are MNHNS and SASEGT. V was clipped by 2 bases and J by 9 bases, with 17 bases between them. CDR3 length: 15 residues. The CDR3 is CASSELRIGEAPQHF. CDR3 bases: TGTGCCAGCAGTGAACTCCGTATTGGGGAAGCGCCCCAGCATTTT.

The chain is built from TRBV14 and TRBJ2-1; no definite D call. The CDR3 spans 11 residues. V lost 1 base to trimming and J lost 12 bases, with 7 bases between them. CDR1 and CDR2 from the germline V gene are SGHDN and FVKESK. The chain's CDR3 is CASSQGSGQFF. The CDR3 DNA sequence: TGTGCCAGCAGCCAAGGGAGTGGGCAGTTCTTC.

The V gene is TRBV10-1, the J gene TRBJ2-7; possibly TRBD1 for D (6 bases). Per the germline V gene, CDR1 is WNHNN and CDR2 is SYGVQD (reference sequence). The V gene lost 4 bases and the J gene lost 3 bases, with 13 bases spanning the gap. This CDR3 contains 14 residues. The CDR3 nucleotides read TGCGCCAGCAGTGCCGGGACACGTTACTACGAGCAGTACTTC. It codes for CASSAGTRYYEQYF.

On this clone itself: Germline and junction disagree at one end, which may indicate a read error. This chain joins TRBV7-7 and TRBJ2-5; the D gene is possibly TRBD1 (5 bases). This CDR3 region has 13 residues. Germline CDR1 reads SSHAT; CDR2 reads FNYEAQ (reference sequence). CDR3 in amino acids: CASSLGVQETQYF. The CDR3 DNA is TGTGCTAGCAGCTTAGGGGTCCAAGAGACCCAGTACTTC.

This sequence joins TRBV5-1 and TRBJ1-2; TRBD1 matches at 7 bases. The length of the CDR3 is 12 residues. V trimming: 8 bases; J trimming: 5 bases; junction bases outside the gene matches: 6. Germline V gene lookup returns CDR1 SGHRS and CDR2 YFSETQ. The CDR3 nucleotides are TGCGCCAGTTCAGGGGGGAGGTATGGCTACACCTTC. Residues: CASSGGRYGYTF.

The chain employs TRBV7-2 and TRBJ2-3, with D unclear. Germline loops: CDR1 SGHTA, CDR2 FQGNSA. V was trimmed by 0 bases and J by 0 bases, leaving 4 bases between them. The CDR3 contains 14 residues. In DNA, the CDR3 is TGTGCCAGCAGCTTAGCTGGGAGCACAGATACGCAGTATTTT. It translates to CASSLAGSTDTQYF.

The CDR3 loop is CSARAGGEQFF. The CDR3 nucleotides read TGCAGTGCTAGAGCGGGGGGTGAGCAGTTCTTC. This sequence joins TRBV20-1 and TRBJ2-1; TRBD2 matches at 7 bases. The CDR3 runs 11 residues. The V and J ends lost 1 base and 9 bases, in that order; junction bases with no gene match: 0. Germline-derived CDR1 and CDR2 are DFQATT and SNEGSKA (reference sequence).

This clone was recorded only once. The chain carries TRBV2 and TRBJ1-3; a possible D gene is TRBD1 (5 bases). Trimming stripped 6 bases from V and 1 base from J, with 16 bases between. The V gene's germline CDR1 is SNHLY and CDR2 FYNNEI. The CDR3 is made up of 16 amino acids. DNA for the CDR3: TGTGCCAGCAGGGGGCCCGGGACGAGGTCTGGAAACACCATATATTTT. Amino acid sequence: CASRGPGTRSGNTIYF.

The chain joins TRBV13 to TRBJ2-1; no reliable D call. The CDR3 runs 14 residues. Per germline, CDR1 PRHDT and CDR2 FYEKMQ (reference sequence). V was pared by 8 bases and J by 0 bases, with 11 bases between. The CDR3 is CASARRSSYNEQFF. CDR3 DNA: TGTGCCAGCGCACGGCGAAGCTCCTACAATGAGCAGTTCTTC.

V is TRBV18 and J is TRBJ2-3; D gene uncertain. Germline CDR1 and CDR2: KGHSH and LQKENI. Deletions cut 1 base from V and 3 bases from J, with 20 bases between. The CDR3 loop spans 18 amino acids. In DNA, the CDR3 is TGTGCCAGCTCACCACTTCTTAACAATGGTTGGGGAACAGATACGCAGTATTTT. It encodes CASSPLLNNGWGTDTQYF.

The rearrangement links TRBV5-1 to TRBJ1-2, with TRBD1 matching over 8 bases. Germline V gene sequence: CDR1 SGHRS, CDR2 YFSETQ. V was pared by 0 bases and J by 8 bases, with 3 bases of the junction left unmatched. The CDR3 extends over 13 amino acids. The CDR3 sequence: CASSLGQGSGYTF. In DNA, the CDR3 is TGCGCCAGCAGCTTGGGACAGGGGAGCGGCTACACCTTC.

This clone was picked up one time. The V and J genes are TRBV19 and TRBJ2-2; no definite D call. CDR1 is LNHDA and CDR2 is SQIVND in the germline V gene (reference sequence). The CDR3 extends over 13 amino acids. The V and J ends lost 7 bases and 7 bases respectively, with 13 bases between them. This chain's CDR3 is CASTRRLGGELFF. For the CDR3, the DNA is TGTGCCAGTACACGGCGTTTGGGCGGGGAGCTGTTTTTT.